A single sample is the source of the 17 T cell receptor beta chains below, sequenced in a study of blood T cell repertoires in COVID-19. TCRdb's copy holds only in-frame clones and misses some; the assay was immunoSEQ multiplex PCR. The sample has tens of thousands of clones; roughly 85% are singletons. Input material: peripheral blood. The source is a man aged 55 to 70 with COVID-19, enrolled during active disease.

This sequence joins TRBV5-4 and TRBJ2-1, with 11 bases lining up with TRBD2. The trim removed 1 base at V and 8 bases at J, leaving 5 bases unmatched. CDR1 is SGHNT, CDR2 YYREEE, per germline (reference sequence). This CDR3 contains 15 residues. This CDR3 is CASSLKLAGDDEQFF. CDR3 sequence (DNA): TGTGCCAGCAGCTTGAAACTAGCGGGGGACGATGAGCAGTTCTTC.

This sequence joins TRBV7-7 and TRBJ2-2; 7 nucleotides agree with TRBD1. Trimming took 5 bases from V and 5 from J; bases not matched to a gene: 8. CDR3 size: 15 residues. Germline CDR1 is SSHAT and CDR2 is FNYEAQ (reference sequence). CDR3 residues: CASSATGVGTGELFF. The CDR3 DNA reads TGTGCCAGCAGCGCTACAGGGGTAGGAACCGGGGAGCTGTTTTTT.

The chain carries TRBV5-1 and TRBJ1-6; maybe TRBD1 (6 bases). This CDR3 contains 15 residues. Germline CDR1 is SGHRS and CDR2 is YFSETQ. V lost 4 bases and J lost 8, with 16 bases in between. This chain's CDR3 is CASSATGALDSPLHF. The CDR3 DNA follows: TGCGCCAGCAGCGCGACAGGAGCCCTTGATTCACCCCTCCACTTT.

The V and J genes are TRBV2 and TRBJ2-1; D perhaps matches TRBD1 (6 bases). The germline V and J ends were trimmed by 3 bases and 4 bases, with 13 bases remaining between them. Per the germline V gene, CDR1 is SNHLY and CDR2 is FYNNEI. The CDR3 covers 15 residues. The CDR3 region has the DNA TGTGCCAGCAGTGAGTCAGGGGCGGCTTACAATGAGCAGTTCTTC. As protein: CASSESGAAYNEQFF. The whole variable domain, filled in from reference TRBV2 and TRBJ2-1, reads EPEVTQTPSHQVTQMGQEVILRCVPISNHLYFYWYRQILGQKVEFLVSFYNNEISEKSEIFDDQFSVERPDGSNFTLKIRSTKLEDSAMYFCASSESGAAYNEQFFGPGTRLTVL.

This chain links TRBV6-5 with TRBJ2-3; the match to TRBD2 covers 14 bases. CDR3 size: 15 residues. The V gene end was trimmed by 2 bases and the J gene end by 9 bases; junction bases not matched to a gene: 4. The germline V gene has CDR1 MNHEY and CDR2 SVGAGI. The CDR3 protein is CASSYPGLAGGTQYF. CDR3 DNA sequence: TGTGCCAGCAGTTACCCAGGACTAGCGGGGGGAACGCAGTATTTT.

This clone occurred once. The V and J genes are TRBV24-1 and TRBJ2-1; 14 bases map to TRBD2. The CDR3 has 14 amino acids. Germline V gene sequence: CDR1 KGHDR, CDR2 SFDVKD. After removal of 8 bases from V and 7 bases from J, the junction contained 3 bases not matched to a gene. CDR3 amino acids: CATMTSGRANEQFF. The CDR3 DNA sequence: TGTGCCACCATGACTAGCGGGAGGGCAAATGAGCAGTTCTTC.

This clone occurred once. In DNA, the CDR3 is TGCGCCAGCAGCTTGGACAGTAGCAATCAGCCCCAGCATTTT. Residues: CASSLDSSNQPQHF. The V call is TRBV5-1, the J call TRBJ1-5, with D unresolved. The CDR3 runs 14 residues. Trimming took 0 bases from V and 0 from J, leaving 4 bases between them. Per the germline V gene, CDR1 is SGHRS and CDR2 is YFSETQ.

This sequence joins TRBV29-1 and TRBJ1-2; TRBD1 is a possible D gene (6 bases). With 4 bases removed from V and 8 bases from J, the gap between germline ends came to 23 bases. Germline CDR1 and CDR2: SQVTM and ANQGSEA. CDR3 length: 15 residues. CDR3 in DNA: TGCAGCGTTGGACAACAGGGAGCGAGGGGCAGGGGCTACACCTTC. Translation gives CSVGQQGARGRGYTF.

The rearrangement links TRBV9 to TRBJ1-2; D gene unclear. This CDR3 has 15 amino acids. Germline V gene sequence: CDR1 SGDLS, CDR2 YYNGEE. The V gene lost 0 bases and the J gene lost 4 bases, with 13 bases spanning the gap. The CDR3 bases are TGTGCCAGCAGCGTAGATCCCGGAGCGGCCTATGGCTACACCTTC. Translation: CASSVDPGAAYGYTF.

This clone was counted only a few times. This chain uses TRBV7-9 with TRBJ1-1, with 7 bases fitting TRBD1. The germline V gene has CDR1 SEHNR and CDR2 FQNEAQ (reference sequence). V lost 1 base to trimming and J lost 7 bases; unmatched junction nucleotides: 9. The CDR3 has 15 residues. As DNA, the CDR3 is TGTGCCAGCAGCTTAGAGGGGGCCGGGGCTCTTGAAGCTTTCTTT. This codes for CASSLEGAGALEAFF.

CDR3 sequence reads: CASSPTEPTNEKLFF. CDR3 nucleotide sequence: TGTGCCAGCTCACCGACAGAGCCAACTAATGAAAAACTGTTTTTT. The rearrangement uses TRBV18 and TRBJ1-4; D possibly corresponds to TRBD1 (5 bases). The CDR3 covers 15 residues. V lost 3 bases and J 0 bases, leaving 8 bases between the germline ends. The germline gives CDR1 KGHSH, CDR2 LQKENI.

V is TRBV4-2 and J is TRBJ2-2; 7 nucleotides align to TRBD1. Germline loops: CDR1 LGHNA, CDR2 YNFKEQ. The V gene end was trimmed by 7 bases and the J gene end by 3 bases; junction bases not matched to a gene: 11. This CDR3 comprises 16 residues. This CDR3 is CASIGTADMDTGELFF. CDR3 nucleotide sequence: TGTGCCAGCATCGGGACAGCTGATATGGACACCGGGGAGCTGTTTTTT.

This rearrangement joins TRBV6-4 to TRBJ1-1, with 7 positions matching TRBD1. After removal of 6 bases from V and 5 bases from J, the junction contained 6 bases not matched to a gene. The CDR3 runs 13 residues. In germline, CDR1 is MRHNA, CDR2 SNTAGT. The CDR3 region has the DNA TGTGCCAGCAGCCTGACAGGGAGAACTGAAGCTTTCTTT. Its translation: CASSLTGRTEAFF.

V and J are TRBV18 and TRBJ1-1, with 7 bases matching TRBD1. In germline, CDR1 is KGHSH, CDR2 LQKENI. The ends lost 2 bases at V and 5 bases at J; junction bases unmatched: 8. This CDR3 comprises 15 residues. CDR3 amino acids: CASSPALTGYTEAFF. CDR3 nucleotides: TGTGCCAGCTCACCAGCGTTGACAGGGTATACTGAAGCTTTCTTT.

V is TRBV29-1 and J is TRBJ1-5; 11 bases fit TRBD1. Looked up from germline, CDR1 is SQVTM and CDR2 is ANQGSEA. Trimming took 6 bases from V and 5 from J; bases not matched to a gene: 15. The CDR3 length is 17 residues. CDR3 coding DNA: TGCAGCGTAGCCTCCGGGACAGGGGGTCCAGGGGATCAGCCCCAGCATTTT. Its protein is CSVASGTGGPGDQPQHF.

The V call is TRBV4-2, the J call TRBJ2-3, with TRBD2 matching 10 bases. Germline values: CDR1 LGHNA, CDR2 YNFKEQ. This CDR3 has 17 amino acids. V shed 0 bases and J 3 bases; nucleotides not matched to a gene: 6. The CDR3: CASSQDPISGGTDTQYF. The CDR3 DNA sequence: TGTGCCAGCAGCCAAGATCCTATTAGCGGGGGGACAGATACGCAGTATTTT.

The V gene is TRBV7-3, the J gene TRBJ2-3; weak D call: TRBD2 (5 bases). This CDR3 has 15 amino acids. Trimming cost V 5 bases and J 3 bases, with 15 bases left between them. The germline CDR1 and CDR2 sequences are SGHTA and FQGTGA. The CDR3 is CASSRVGSETDTQYF. CDR3 DNA sequence: TGTGCCAGCAGCCGGGTGGGTAGCGAGACAGATACGCAGTATTTT.